The TCR beta chain under discussion was sequenced for a study of OX40 agonist ivuxolimab in advanced cancers. Study overall: One patient with hepatocellular carcinoma and two with cutaneous melanoma, three in all, had partial responses. General study findings and limits: Among expanded peripheral T cells, antigen specificity went undetermined.

Assay: immunoSEQ multiplex PCR; the TCRdb copy retains only in-frame clones and omits some. The sample lists roughly 44,000 clones, 80% seen once, with 6.5% to 8% in the top ten. As for this clone: Its matching antigen is unknown.

The CDR3 runs to 13 residues. Germline loops: CDR1 SEHNR, CDR2 FQNEAQ (reference sequence). The germline V and J ends were trimmed by 2 bases and 5 bases, with 9 bases remaining between them. This clonotype was obtained from an adult with an advanced solid tumor such as melanoma, head and neck, liver or kidney cancer. This chain uses TRBV7-9 with TRBJ2-5; D might be TRBD1 (6 bases). The specimen was CD4+ or CD8+ T cells sorted from blood, collected in a trial of the OX40 agonist ivuxolimab. The CDR3 bases are TGTGCCAGCAGCTTAAGGGGGTTGGAGACCCAGTACTTC. Its protein is CASSLRGLETQYF.